These 27 T cell receptor beta chains originate from one sample sequenced in a study of CD4+ T cells in melanoma. The data were produced by immunoSEQ multiplex PCR, yet TCRdb's version contains in-frame clones alone and is incomplete. The sample lists around 15,000 clones; roughly 66% were seen once. Sequencing was performed on cells from a culture (not recorded whether cultured in vitro). These receptors were obtained from a human donor with melanoma.

The chain is built from TRBV4-1 and TRBJ2-4; D gene uncertain. Trimming removed 0 bases from V and 1 base from J, with 13 bases in between. Germline CDR1 and CDR2: MGHRA and YSYEKL. This CDR3 region has 17 residues. CDR3 DNA sequence: TGCGCCAGCAGCCAAGACTTCTCTCTACCCGCCAAAAACATTCAGTACTTC. This translates into CASSQDFSLPAKNIQYF.

V gene TRBV5-1 combines with J gene TRBJ1-2; D possibly corresponds to TRBD1 (5 bases). Germline V CDR1 and CDR2: SGHRS, YFSETQ. CDR3 length: 13 residues. V lost 3 bases and J 4 bases, leaving 10 bases between the germline ends. This CDR3 is CASSSDRAYGYTF. CDR3 nucleotide sequence: TGCGCCAGCAGCTCCGACAGAGCCTATGGCTACACCTTC.

The genes are TRBV7-3 and TRBJ1-1, with D possibly matching TRBD1 (5 bases). V was trimmed by 1 base and J by 5 bases, leaving 14 bases between them. Germline V CDR1 and CDR2: SGHTA, FQGTGA. There are 15 residues in the CDR3. CDR3 protein: CASSLSGVGVTEAFF. The DNA for the CDR3 is TGTGCCAGCAGCTTAAGTGGGGTGGGGGTTACTGAAGCTTTCTTT.

The chain joins TRBV7-2 to TRBJ1-5, with a weak D call TRBD1 (5 bases). In germline, CDR1 is SGHTA, CDR2 FQGNSA. The CDR3 has 15 residues. Between the trimmed V and J ends, which lost 5 bases and 6 bases, there was a span of 17 bases. CDR3: CASSRTRGSGQPQHF. In DNA form, the CDR3 reads TGTGCCAGCAGCCGAACACGGGGGTCAGGTCAGCCCCAGCATTTT.

This chain connects TRBV6-6 to TRBJ2-3; no clear D. CDR1 is MNHNY, CDR2 SVGAGI, per germline (reference sequence). Trimming shortened V by 6 bases and J by 2 bases, and 12 bases separated the two germline ends. The CDR3 is 14 amino acids. CDR3 region: CASSLVGFTDTQYF. CDR3 nucleotides: TGTGCCAGCAGCTTGGTCGGGTTCACAGATACGCAGTATTTT.

The chain joins TRBV30 to TRBJ1-6; D is ambiguous. Germline assignment: CDR1 GTSNPN and CDR2 SVGIG (reference sequence). The CDR3 is 14 amino acids. Trimming removed 0 bases from V and 7 bases from J, with 10 bases in between. The CDR3 is CAWSVLNSNSPLHF. In nucleotides, the CDR3 is TGTGCCTGGAGTGTTCTGAACAGCAATTCACCCCTCCACTTT.

This clone came up a few times. The rearrangement joins TRBV27 to TRBJ1-6; 9 nucleotides match TRBD1. Germline V gene data show CDR1 as MNHEY and CDR2 as SMNVEV (reference sequence). The CDR3 spans 15 residues. Trimming cost V 4 bases and J 5 bases; bases outside gene matches: 3. The CDR3 loop reads CASSSGTGNNSPLHF. The CDR3 DNA follows: TGTGCCAGCAGTTCTGGGACAGGGAATAATTCACCCCTCCACTTT.

The chain recombines TRBV11-2 with TRBJ2-2; 10 bases fit TRBD2. J was trimmed by 6 bases and V by 4 bases; bases with no gene match: 5. The CDR3 is 15 amino acids. CDR1 and CDR2 (germline): SGHAT, FQNNGV. CDR3 bases: TGTGCCAGCAGCTACCCAGCGGGGGGGCCCGGGGAGCTGTTTTTT. Its translation is CASSYPAGGPGELFF.

This chain joins TRBV4-2 and TRBJ2-3; weak D call: TRBD2 (5 bases). Germline CDR1 reads LGHNA; CDR2 reads YNFKEQ. The V gene lost 4 bases and the J gene lost 3 bases, with 17 bases spanning the gap. The CDR3 has 16 residues. CDR3 in amino acids: CASSLNGGRGTDTQYF. CDR3 DNA: TGTGCCAGCAGCCTGAATGGAGGCCGGGGTACAGATACGCAGTATTTT.

The chain recombines TRBV7-8 with TRBJ1-5; TRBD1 is a possible D gene (6 bases). Germline V gives CDR1 SGHVS, CDR2 FQNEAQ. V gave up 5 bases and J gave up 2 bases, with 16 bases separating them. The CDR3 sequence is 16 residues long. The CDR3 bases are TGTGCCAGCAGCAAAGGAGGGGGACCGGGCAATCAGCCCCAGCATTTT. As protein: CASSKGGGPGNQPQHF.

The rearrangement links TRBV14 to TRBJ2-1; no definite D call. The CDR3 extends over 11 amino acids. V was shortened by 4 bases and J by 5 bases, with 3 bases between the two germline ends. In germline, CDR1 is SGHDN, CDR2 FVKESK. The DNA for the CDR3 is TGTGCCAGCAGCCTGAACAATGAGCAGTTCTTC. Translation gives CASSLNNEQFF.

The chain couples TRBV27 to TRBJ1-2, with TRBD1 as a possible D gene (5 bases). V lost 2 bases to trimming and J lost 2 bases, with 18 bases between them. Germline lookup yields CDR1 MNHEY and CDR2 SMNVEV (reference sequence). This CDR3 is 17 amino acids long. DNA for the CDR3: TGTGCCAGCAGTTTAATGGGGGGAACCTGGACAAACTATGGCTACACCTTC. It is translated as CASSLMGGTWTNYGYTF.

This sequence joins TRBV7-2 and TRBJ1-5; D gene ambiguous. V was shortened by 2 bases and J by 4 bases, with 6 bases between the two germline ends. Germline lookup yields CDR1 SGHTA and CDR2 FQGNSA. This CDR3 spans 13 amino acids. CDR3 region: CASSLSLNQPQHF. The DNA of the CDR3 is TGTGCCAGCAGCTTATCCCTAAATCAGCCCCAGCATTTT.

DNA of the CDR3: TGTGCCAGCAGCGTTGGACTAGCGGGGGGTGGAGAGACCCAGTACTTC. As protein: CASSVGLAGGGETQYF. V usage is TRBV9 and J usage is TRBJ2-5; TRBD2 agrees at 14 bases. The CDR3 spans 16 residues. After removal of 2 bases from V and 4 bases from J, the junction contained 4 bases not matched to a gene. Looked up from germline, CDR1 is SGDLS and CDR2 is YYNGEE. The whole variable domain, remainder taken from reference TRBV9 and TRBJ2-5, is DSGVTQTPKHLITATGQRVTLRCSPRSGDLSVYWYQQSLDQGLQFLIQYYNGEERAKGNILERFSAQQFPDLHSELNLSSLELGDSALYFCASSVGLAGGGETQYFGPGTRLLVL.

This clone is categorized as medium-sized. The V call is TRBV11-2, the J call TRBJ1-2; 10 bases are a match to TRBD1. CDR1 is SGHAT, CDR2 FQNNGV, per germline. CDR3 length: 15 residues. Trimming at V came to 6 bases and at J to 7 bases, leaving 11 bases not matched to a gene. CDR3 bases: TGTGCCAGCAGTAGAGGACAGGGGGTTGGTAGTGGCTACACCTTC. Translated, it gives CASSRGQGVGSGYTF.

The chain recombines TRBV5-4 with TRBJ1-1, with 8 bases aligning to TRBD1. V shed 0 bases, J shed 5 bases, and the junction held 3 bases outside the gene matches. This CDR3 has 14 residues. Looked up from germline, CDR1 is SGHNT and CDR2 is YYREEE (reference sequence). The CDR3 loop is CASSLAGGVTEAFF. In DNA, the CDR3 is TGTGCCAGCAGCTTGGCAGGGGGCGTGACTGAAGCTTTCTTT.

The chain links TRBV5-1 to TRBJ1-4, with unresolved D. The V end was cut by 4 bases, the J end by 8 bases, with 15 bases between. CDR1 SGHRS and CDR2 YFSETQ come from the germline V gene. This CDR3 has 14 residues. The CDR3: CASSPINGYEKLFF. In nucleotides, the CDR3 is TGCGCCAGCAGCCCAATAAACGGTTACGAAAAACTGTTTTTT.

This chain connects TRBV30 to TRBJ1-6; D gene ambiguous. Germline V gene data show CDR1 as GTSNPN and CDR2 as SVGIG (reference sequence). The length of the CDR3 is 13 residues. V was trimmed by 3 bases and J by 11 bases, leaving 14 bases between them. In nucleotides, the CDR3 is TGTGCCTGGAGAAAAACCACAGTCCCACCCCTCCACTTT. Protein sequence: CAWRKTTVPPLHF.

This rearrangement joins TRBV13 to TRBJ2-7; D possibly corresponds to TRBD1 (5 bases). The V gene lost 6 bases and the J gene lost 6 bases, with 24 bases spanning the gap. There are 16 residues in the CDR3. Germline CDR1 PRHDT, CDR2 FYEKMQ (reference sequence). The CDR3 region is CASSQRRGLGASEQYF. The CDR3 DNA sequence: TGTGCCAGCAGTCAAAGACGCGGCCTAGGGGCCTCCGAGCAGTACTTC.

The chain joins TRBV18 to TRBJ1-5; no reliable D call. The germline CDR1 and CDR2 sequences are KGHSH and LQKENI. The CDR3 loop spans 13 amino acids. V shed 3 bases and J shed 7 bases, with 10 bases lying between them. In nucleotides, the CDR3 is TGTGCCAGCTCACCGGTCGCCGGGCAGCCCCAGCATTTT. Encoded protein: CASSPVAGQPQHF. Variable domain in full (rest from reference TRBV18 and TRBJ1-5): NAGVMQNPRHLVRRRGQEARLRCSPMKGHSHVYWYRQLPEEGLKFMVYLQKENIIDESGMPKERFSAEFPKEGPSILRIQQVVRGDSAAYFCASSPVAGQPQHFGDGTRLSIL.

This sequence joins TRBV6-5 and TRBJ1-5; D ambiguous. Germline assignment: CDR1 MNHEY and CDR2 SVGAGI. Trimming took 5 bases from V and 4 from J, leaving 12 bases between them. The length of the CDR3 is 14 residues. This CDR3 is CASSEIAQNQPQHF. CDR3 in DNA: TGTGCCAGCAGTGAGATAGCCCAGAATCAGCCCCAGCATTTT.

The V and J genes are TRBV7-2 and TRBJ2-1; D ambiguous. Trimming pared 3 bases from V and 7 bases from J, leaving 13 bases between. The CDR3 totals 14 residues. CDR1 and CDR2 from the germline V gene are SGHTA and FQGNSA. DNA of the CDR3: TGTGCCAGCAGCTTCAACCCCTCGGATAATGAGCAGTTCTTC. This codes for CASSFNPSDNEQFF. The variable domain in full, with the rest retrieved from reference TRBV7-2 and TRBJ2-1, is GAGVSQSPSNKVTEKGKDVELRCDPISGHTALYWYRQSLGQGLEFLIYFQGNSAPDKSGLPSDRFSAERTGGSVSTLTIQRTQQEDSAVYLCASSFNPSDNEQFFGPGTRLTVL.

This sequence joins TRBV18 and TRBJ1-1, with D unresolved. Trimming took off 3 bases at V and 0 bases at J, with 5 bases between the two ends. Germline values: CDR1 KGHSH, CDR2 LQKENI. This CDR3 is 13 amino acids long. CDR3 DNA sequence: TGTGCCAGCTCACCCGGTATGAACACTGAAGCTTTCTTT. Protein sequence: CASSPGMNTEAFF.

CDR3 in amino acids: CASSHRDRVDYGYTF. The CDR3 DNA is TGTGCCAGCAGCCACCGGGACAGGGTGGACTATGGCTACACCTTC. The chain recombines TRBV2 with TRBJ1-2, with 9 bases identical to TRBD1. V shed 6 bases, J shed 3 bases, and the junction held 8 bases outside the gene matches. The CDR3 sequence is 15 residues long. Per the germline V gene, CDR1 is SNHLY and CDR2 is FYNNEI.

V gene TRBV11-2 combines with J gene TRBJ1-1; perhaps TRBD1 as D (6 bases). The CDR3 is 18 amino acids. V was trimmed by 1 base and J by 1 base, leaving 19 bases between them. Germline CDR1 SGHAT, CDR2 FQNNGV. The CDR3 coding sequence is TGTGCCAGCAGCTTAGTTCTGGGTAAGGGGGTATCGAACACTGAAGCTTTCTTT. Protein sequence: CASSLVLGKGVSNTEAFF.

With regard to this clone: The junction does not match germline at one end; this may be a read error. The genes are TRBV11-1 and TRBJ1-4; D not certain. The CDR3 runs to 16 residues. CDR1 and CDR2 from the germline V gene are SGHAT and FQDESV (reference sequence). The DNA of the CDR3 is TGTGCCAGCAGCTTACACCCGTTTCAGATTAATGGAAAACTGTTTTTT. Amino acids: CASSLHPFQINGKLFF.

The chain links TRBV7-9 to TRBJ1-6, with a weak D call TRBD1 (6 bases). The CDR3 covers 14 residues. Germline CDR1 and CDR2: SEHNR and FQNEAQ (reference sequence). The ends were cut back, 5 bases at V and 5 bases at J, with 10 bases in the middle. CDR3 DNA sequence: TGTGCCAGCAGCCAAGGACAGAATAATTCACCCCTCCACTTT. Encoded protein: CASSQGQNNSPLHF.